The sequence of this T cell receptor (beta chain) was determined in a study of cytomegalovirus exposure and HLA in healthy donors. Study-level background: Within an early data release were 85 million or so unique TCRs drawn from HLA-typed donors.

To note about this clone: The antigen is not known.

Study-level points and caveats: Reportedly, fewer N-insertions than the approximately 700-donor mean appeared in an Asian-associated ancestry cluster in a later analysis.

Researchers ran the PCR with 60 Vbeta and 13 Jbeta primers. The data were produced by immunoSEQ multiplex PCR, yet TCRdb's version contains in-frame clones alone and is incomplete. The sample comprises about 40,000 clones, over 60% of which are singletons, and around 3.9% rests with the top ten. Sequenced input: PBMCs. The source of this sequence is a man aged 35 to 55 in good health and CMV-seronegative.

CDR3 residues: CAAGTGDYEQYF. CDR3 DNA: TGTGCCGCAGGGACAGGGGACTACGAGCAGTACTTC. The chain links TRBV30 to TRBJ2-7; TRBD1 matches 10 bases. V lost 8 bases and J lost 3; bases outside the gene matches: 4. The CDR3 runs to 12 residues. Germline loops: CDR1 GTSNPN, CDR2 SVGIG (reference sequence).